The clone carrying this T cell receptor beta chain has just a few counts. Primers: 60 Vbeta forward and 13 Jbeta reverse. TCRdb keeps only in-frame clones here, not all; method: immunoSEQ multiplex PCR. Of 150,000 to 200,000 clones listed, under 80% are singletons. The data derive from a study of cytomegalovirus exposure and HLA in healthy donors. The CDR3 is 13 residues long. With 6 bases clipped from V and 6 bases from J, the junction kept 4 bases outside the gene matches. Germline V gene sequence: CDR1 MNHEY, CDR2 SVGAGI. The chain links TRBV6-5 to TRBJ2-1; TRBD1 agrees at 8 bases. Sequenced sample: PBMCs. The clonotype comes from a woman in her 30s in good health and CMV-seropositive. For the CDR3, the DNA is TGTGCCAGCAGCCGAGGACAGGGCAATGAGCAGTTCTTC. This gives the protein CASSRGQGNEQFF.